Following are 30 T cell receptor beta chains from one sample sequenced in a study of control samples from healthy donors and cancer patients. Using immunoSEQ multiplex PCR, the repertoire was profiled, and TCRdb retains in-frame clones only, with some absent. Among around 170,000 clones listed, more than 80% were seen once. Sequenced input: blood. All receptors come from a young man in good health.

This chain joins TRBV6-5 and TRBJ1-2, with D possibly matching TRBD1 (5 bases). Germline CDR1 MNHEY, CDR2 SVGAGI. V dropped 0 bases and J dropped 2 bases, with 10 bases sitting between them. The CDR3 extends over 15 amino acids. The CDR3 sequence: CASSYSRTSNYGYTF. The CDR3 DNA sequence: TGTGCCAGCAGTTACTCGAGGACAAGCAACTATGGCTACACCTTC.

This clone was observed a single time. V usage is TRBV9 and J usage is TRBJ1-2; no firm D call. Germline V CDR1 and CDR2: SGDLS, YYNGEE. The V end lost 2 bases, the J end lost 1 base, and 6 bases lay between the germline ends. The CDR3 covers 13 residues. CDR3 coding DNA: TGTGCCAGCAGCGTGCAGGATAACTATGGCTACACCTTC. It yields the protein CASSVQDNYGYTF.

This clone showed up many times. The CDR3 spells CASSQGTAYGYTF. For the CDR3, the DNA is TGTGCCAGCAGCCAAGGGACGGCCTATGGCTACACCTTC. The V call is TRBV7-9, the J call TRBJ1-2; a possible D gene is TRBD1 (5 bases). Trimming took off 5 bases at V and 4 bases at J, with 11 bases between the two ends. The CDR3 is 13 amino acids. From germline, CDR1 is SEHNR and CDR2 FQNEAQ (reference sequence).

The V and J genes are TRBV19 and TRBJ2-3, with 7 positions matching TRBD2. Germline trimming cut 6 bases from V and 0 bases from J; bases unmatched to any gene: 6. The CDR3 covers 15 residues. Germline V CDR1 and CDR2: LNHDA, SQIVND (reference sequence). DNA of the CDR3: TGTGCCAGTAGCCCCGGACTAGATAGCACAGATACGCAGTATTTT. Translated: CASSPGLDSTDTQYF.

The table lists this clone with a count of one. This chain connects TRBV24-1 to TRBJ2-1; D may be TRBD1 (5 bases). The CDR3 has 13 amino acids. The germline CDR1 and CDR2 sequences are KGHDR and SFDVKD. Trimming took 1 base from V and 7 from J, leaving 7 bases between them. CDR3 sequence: CATSDFKGNEQFF. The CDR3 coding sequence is TGTGCCACCAGTGATTTCAAGGGGAATGAGCAGTTCTTC.

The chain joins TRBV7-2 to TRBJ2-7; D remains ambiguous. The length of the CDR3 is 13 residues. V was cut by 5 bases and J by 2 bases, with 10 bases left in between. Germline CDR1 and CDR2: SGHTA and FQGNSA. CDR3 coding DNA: TGTGCCAGCAGCAACAGTGTAGCCTACGAGCAGTACTTC. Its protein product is CASSNSVAYEQYF.

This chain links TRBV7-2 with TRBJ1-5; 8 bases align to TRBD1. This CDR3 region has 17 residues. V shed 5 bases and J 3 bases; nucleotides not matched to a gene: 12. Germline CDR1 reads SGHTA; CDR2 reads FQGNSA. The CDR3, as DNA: TGTGCCAGCAGCCCTCGCACAGGGGGTTCTTCCAATCAGCCCCAGCATTTT. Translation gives CASSPRTGGSSNQPQHF.

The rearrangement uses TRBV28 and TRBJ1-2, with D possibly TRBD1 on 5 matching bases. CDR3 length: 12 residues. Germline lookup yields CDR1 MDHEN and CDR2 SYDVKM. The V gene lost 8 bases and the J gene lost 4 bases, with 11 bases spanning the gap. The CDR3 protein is CASLRRGYGYTF. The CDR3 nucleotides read TGTGCCAGCCTTAGGAGGGGCTATGGCTACACCTTC.

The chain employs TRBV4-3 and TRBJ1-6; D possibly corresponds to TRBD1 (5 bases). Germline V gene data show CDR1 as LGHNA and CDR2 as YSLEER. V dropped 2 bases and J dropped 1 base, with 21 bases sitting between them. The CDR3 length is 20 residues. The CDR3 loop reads CASSQLGQVGGGSYNSPLHF. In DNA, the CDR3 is TGCGCCAGCAGCCAACTTGGCCAAGTCGGGGGTGGGTCCTATAATTCACCCCTCCACTTT.

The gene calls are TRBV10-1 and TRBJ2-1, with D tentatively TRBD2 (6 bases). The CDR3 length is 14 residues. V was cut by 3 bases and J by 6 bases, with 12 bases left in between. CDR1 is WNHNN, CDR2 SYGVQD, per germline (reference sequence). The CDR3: CASSDSGTGNEQFF. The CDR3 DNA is TGCGCCAGCAGTGATTCAGGGACTGGCAATGAGCAGTTCTTC.

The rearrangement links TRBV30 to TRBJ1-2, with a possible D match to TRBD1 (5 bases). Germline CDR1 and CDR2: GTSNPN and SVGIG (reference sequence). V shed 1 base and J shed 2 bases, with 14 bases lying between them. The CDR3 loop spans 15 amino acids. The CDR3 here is CAWSGGHTINYGYTF. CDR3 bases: TGTGCCTGGAGTGGCGGACATACGATAAACTATGGCTACACCTTC.

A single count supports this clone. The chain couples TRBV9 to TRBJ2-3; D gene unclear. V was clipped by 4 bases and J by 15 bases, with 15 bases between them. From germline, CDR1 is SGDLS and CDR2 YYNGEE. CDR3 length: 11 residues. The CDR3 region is CASSSGPKHYF. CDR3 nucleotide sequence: TGTGCCAGCAGCTCGGGCCCCAAGCACTATTTT.

The CDR3 nucleotides are TGTGCCAGCAGCTCCGGCTACAATGAGCAGTTCTTC. This translates into CASSSGYNEQFF. The chain is built from TRBV11-3 and TRBJ2-1; unclear D gene. V dropped 4 bases and J dropped 3 bases, with 4 bases sitting between them. Germline lookup yields CDR1 SGHNT and CDR2 YENEEA. The CDR3 runs 12 residues.

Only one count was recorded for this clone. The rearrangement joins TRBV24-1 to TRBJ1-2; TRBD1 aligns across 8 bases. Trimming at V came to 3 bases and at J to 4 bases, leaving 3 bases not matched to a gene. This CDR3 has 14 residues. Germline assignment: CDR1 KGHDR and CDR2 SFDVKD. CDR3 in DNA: TGTGCCACCAGTGATGGGGACAGGTCCTATGGCTACACCTTC. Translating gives CATSDGDRSYGYTF.

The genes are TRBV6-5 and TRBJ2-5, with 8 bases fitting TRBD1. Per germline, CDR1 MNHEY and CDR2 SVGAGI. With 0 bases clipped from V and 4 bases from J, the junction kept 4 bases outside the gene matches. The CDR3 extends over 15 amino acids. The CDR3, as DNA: TGTGCCAGCAGTTACTCGGGACAGGTGCGAGAGACCCAGTACTTC. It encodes CASSYSGQVRETQYF.

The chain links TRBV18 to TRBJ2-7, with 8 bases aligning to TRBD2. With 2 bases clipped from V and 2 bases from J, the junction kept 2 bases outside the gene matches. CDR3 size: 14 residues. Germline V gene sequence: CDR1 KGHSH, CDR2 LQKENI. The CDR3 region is CASSPVGRAYEQYF. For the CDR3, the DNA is TGTGCCAGCTCACCAGTCGGGAGGGCCTACGAGCAGTACTTC.

CDR3 protein: CASSVDGGASGASDTQYF. Here the CDR3 DNA reads TGTGCCAGCAGCGTAGATGGTGGGGCTAGCGGGGCATCAGATACGCAGTATTTT. The chain couples TRBV9 to TRBJ2-3, with TRBD2 matching over 9 bases. The CDR3 loop spans 18 amino acids. Germline loops: CDR1 SGDLS, CDR2 YYNGEE. V dropped 0 bases and J dropped 4; count of bases not matched to a gene: 12.

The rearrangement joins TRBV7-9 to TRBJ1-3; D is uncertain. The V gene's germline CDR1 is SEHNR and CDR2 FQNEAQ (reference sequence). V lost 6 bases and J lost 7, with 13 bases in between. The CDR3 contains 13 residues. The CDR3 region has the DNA TGTGCCAGCAGTCAGGACCTTCGGAACACCATATATTTT. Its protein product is CASSQDLRNTIYF. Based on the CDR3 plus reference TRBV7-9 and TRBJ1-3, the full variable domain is DTGVSQNPRHKITKRGQNVTFRCDPISEHNRLYWYRQTLGQGPEFLTYFQNEAQLEKSRLLSDRFSAERPKGSFSTLEIQRTEQGDSAMYLCASSQDLRNTIYFGEGSWLTVV.

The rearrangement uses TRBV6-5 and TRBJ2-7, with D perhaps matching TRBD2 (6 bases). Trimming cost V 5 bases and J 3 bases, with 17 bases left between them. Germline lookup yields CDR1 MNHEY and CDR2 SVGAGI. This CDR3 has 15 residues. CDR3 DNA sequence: TGTGCCAGCAGTCGGGCGGGACTGAGAGTCTACGAGCAGTACTTC. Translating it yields CASSRAGLRVYEQYF.

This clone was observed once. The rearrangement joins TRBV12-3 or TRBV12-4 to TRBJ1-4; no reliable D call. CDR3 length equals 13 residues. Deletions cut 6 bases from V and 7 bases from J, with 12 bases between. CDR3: CASRGYWGEKLFF. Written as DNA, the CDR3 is TGTGCCAGCAGGGGCTACTGGGGTGAAAAACTGTTTTTT.

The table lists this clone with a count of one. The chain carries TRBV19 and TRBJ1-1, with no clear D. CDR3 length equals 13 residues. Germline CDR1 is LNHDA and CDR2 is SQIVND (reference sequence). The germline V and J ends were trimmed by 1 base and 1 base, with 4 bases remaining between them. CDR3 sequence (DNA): TGTGCCAGTAGTATAGGTTGGAACACTGAAGCTTTCTTT. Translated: CASSIGWNTEAFF.

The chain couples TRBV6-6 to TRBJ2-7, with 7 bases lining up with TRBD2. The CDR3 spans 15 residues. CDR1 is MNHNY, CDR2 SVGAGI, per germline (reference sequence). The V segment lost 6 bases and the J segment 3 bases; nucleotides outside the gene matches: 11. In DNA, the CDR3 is TGTGCCAGCAGGAGTAGTGCGGGGGAGGGCTACGAGCAGTACTTC. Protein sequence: CASRSSAGEGYEQYF.

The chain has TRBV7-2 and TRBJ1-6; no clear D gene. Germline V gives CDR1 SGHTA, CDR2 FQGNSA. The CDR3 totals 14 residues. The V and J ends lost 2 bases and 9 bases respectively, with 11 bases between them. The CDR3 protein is CASSLYYQASPLHF. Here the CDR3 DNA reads TGTGCCAGCAGCTTATACTACCAGGCTTCACCCCTCCACTTT.

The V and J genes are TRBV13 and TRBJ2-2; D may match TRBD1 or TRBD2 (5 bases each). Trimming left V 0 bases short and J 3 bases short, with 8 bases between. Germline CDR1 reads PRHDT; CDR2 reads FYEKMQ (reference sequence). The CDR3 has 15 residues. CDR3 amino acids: CASSLGGVDTGELFF. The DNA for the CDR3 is TGTGCCAGCAGCTTAGGGGGGGTGGACACCGGGGAGCTGTTTTTT.

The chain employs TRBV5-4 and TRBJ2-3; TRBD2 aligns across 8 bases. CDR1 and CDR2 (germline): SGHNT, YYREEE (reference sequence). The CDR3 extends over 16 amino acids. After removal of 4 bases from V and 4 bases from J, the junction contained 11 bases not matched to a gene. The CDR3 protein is CASSRWAGRAADTQYF. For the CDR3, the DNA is TGTGCCAGCAGCAGGTGGGCCGGGAGGGCTGCAGATACGCAGTATTTT.

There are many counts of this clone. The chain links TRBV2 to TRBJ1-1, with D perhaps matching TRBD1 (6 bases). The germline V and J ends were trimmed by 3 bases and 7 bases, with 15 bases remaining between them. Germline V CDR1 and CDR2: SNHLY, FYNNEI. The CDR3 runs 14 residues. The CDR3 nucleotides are TGTGCCAGCAGTGACAGGGTCGGGGGCCTTGAAGCTTTCTTT. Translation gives CASSDRVGGLEAFF.

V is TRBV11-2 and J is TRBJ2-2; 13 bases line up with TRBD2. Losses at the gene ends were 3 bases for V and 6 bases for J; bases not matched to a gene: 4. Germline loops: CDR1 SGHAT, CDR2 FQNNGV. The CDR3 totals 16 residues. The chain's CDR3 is CASSFTSGRASGELFF. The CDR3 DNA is TGTGCCAGCAGCTTCACTAGCGGGAGGGCGTCCGGGGAGCTGTTTTTT.

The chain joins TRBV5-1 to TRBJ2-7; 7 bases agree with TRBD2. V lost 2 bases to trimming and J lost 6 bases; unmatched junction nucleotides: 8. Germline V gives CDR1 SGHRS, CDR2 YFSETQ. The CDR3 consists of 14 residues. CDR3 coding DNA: TGCGCCAGCAGCTTCGCCAGCGGGATGGGCGAGCAGTACTTC. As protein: CASSFASGMGEQYF.

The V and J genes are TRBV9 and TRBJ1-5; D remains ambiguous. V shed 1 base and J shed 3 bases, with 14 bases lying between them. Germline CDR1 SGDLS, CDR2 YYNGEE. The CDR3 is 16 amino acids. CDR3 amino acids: CASSVIRQTNNQPQHF. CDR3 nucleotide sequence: TGTGCCAGCAGCGTAATAAGGCAGACCAACAATCAGCCCCAGCATTTT.

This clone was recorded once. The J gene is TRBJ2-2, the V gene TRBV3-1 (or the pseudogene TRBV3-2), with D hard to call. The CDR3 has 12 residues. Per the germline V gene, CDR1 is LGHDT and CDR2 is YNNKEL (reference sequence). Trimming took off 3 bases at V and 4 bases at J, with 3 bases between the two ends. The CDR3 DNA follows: TGTGCCAGCAGCCATTCCACCGGGGAGCTGTTTTTT. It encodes CASSHSTGELFF.